This T cell receptor (beta chain) emerged from a study of regulatory T cells in long-lasting Graves disease. Study in general: Graves' patients with a new diagnosis had received antithyroid drugs under 3 months.

Trimming stripped 5 bases from V and 1 base from J, with 14 bases between. The CDR3 is 15 amino acids. Per the germline V gene, CDR1 is MDHEN and CDR2 is SYDVKM. Time point here: newly diagnosed GD, antithyroid drugs for less than 3 months. PBMCs provided the RNA from which the TCR library was made. This clonotype was found many times. CDR3-region Arm-PCR and iRepertoire HTBI primers produced the TCR beta libraries. MiXCR, applied by TCRdb to the multiplex PCR reads, yields one record per CDR3 protein. Of 520,000 or so distinct CDR3 sequences listed, approximately 12% are singletons. This same sample was also taken into another study, of T cells in Graves' hyperthyroidism and ophthalmopathy. That work contributes: Progression to ophthalmopathy was predicted a median of approximately 6.4 months early.

The sequence was collected from a woman in her 30s with Graves disease. The chain recombines TRBV28 with TRBJ1-1; D unresolved. The source was peripheral blood mononuclear cells (PBMCs), collected at new diagnosis, from a patient treated with antithyroid drugs. The CDR3 sequence is CASSNAFGSNTEAFF. In nucleotides, the CDR3 is TGTGCCAGCAGTAATGCTTTCGGCTCGAACACTGAAGCTTTCTTT.